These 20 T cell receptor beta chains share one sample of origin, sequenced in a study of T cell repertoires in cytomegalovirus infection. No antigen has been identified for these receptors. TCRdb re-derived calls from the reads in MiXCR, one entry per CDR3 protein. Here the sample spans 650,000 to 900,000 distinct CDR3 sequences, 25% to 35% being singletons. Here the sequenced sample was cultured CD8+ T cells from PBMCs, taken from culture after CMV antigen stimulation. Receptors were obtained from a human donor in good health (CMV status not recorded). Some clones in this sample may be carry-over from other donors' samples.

The CDR3 DNA reads TGTGCCAGCAGAACGACAGGGAAATATGGCTACACCTTC. Translated: CASRTTGKYGYTF. V gene TRBV12-3 or TRBV12-4 combines with J gene TRBJ1-2; 7 nucleotides agree with TRBD1. Losses at the gene ends were 6 bases for V and 5 bases for J; bases not matched to a gene: 6. The CDR3 runs to 13 residues.

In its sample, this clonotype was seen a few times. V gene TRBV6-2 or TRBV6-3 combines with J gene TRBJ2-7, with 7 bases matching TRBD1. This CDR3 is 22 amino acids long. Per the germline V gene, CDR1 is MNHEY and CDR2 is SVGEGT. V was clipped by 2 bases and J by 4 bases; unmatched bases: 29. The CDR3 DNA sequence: TGTGCCAGCAGTTACAGACAGGGATCCGGGTACGTCTGGGTTACGTCTGGGTACGAGCAGTACGTC. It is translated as CASSYRQGSGYVWVTSGYEQYV.

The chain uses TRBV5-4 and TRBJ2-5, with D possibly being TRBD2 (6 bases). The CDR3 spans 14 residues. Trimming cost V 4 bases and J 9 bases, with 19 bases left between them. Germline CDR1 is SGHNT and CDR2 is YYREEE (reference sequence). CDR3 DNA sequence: TGTGCCAGCAGCAAGGCCGGCGGGGTGATGGCCCAGTACTTC. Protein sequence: CASSKAGGVMAQYF.

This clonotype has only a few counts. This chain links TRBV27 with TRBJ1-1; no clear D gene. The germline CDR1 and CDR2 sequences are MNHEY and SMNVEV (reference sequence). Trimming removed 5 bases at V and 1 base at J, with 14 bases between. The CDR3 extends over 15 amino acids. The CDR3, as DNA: TGTGCCAGCAGTCAGCGACGGAGTTCGAACACTGAAGCTTTCTTT. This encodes CASSQRRSSNTEAFF.

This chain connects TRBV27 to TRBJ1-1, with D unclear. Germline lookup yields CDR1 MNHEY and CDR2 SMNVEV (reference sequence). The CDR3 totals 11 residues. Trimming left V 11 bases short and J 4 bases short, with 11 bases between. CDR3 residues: CASVGGTEAFF. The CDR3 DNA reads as TGTGCCTCGGTAGGTGGCACTGAAGCTTTCTTT.

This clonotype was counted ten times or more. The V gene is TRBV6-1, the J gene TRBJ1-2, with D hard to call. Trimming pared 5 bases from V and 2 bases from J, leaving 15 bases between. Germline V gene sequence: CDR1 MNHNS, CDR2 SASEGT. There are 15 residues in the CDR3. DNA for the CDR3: TGTGCCAGCAGTTCTACGGCCCAGCCCAACTATGGCTACACCTTC. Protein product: CASSSTAQPNYGYTF.

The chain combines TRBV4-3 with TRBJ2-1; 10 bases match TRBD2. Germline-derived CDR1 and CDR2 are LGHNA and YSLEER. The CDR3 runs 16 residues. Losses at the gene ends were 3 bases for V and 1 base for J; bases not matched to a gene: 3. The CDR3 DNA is TGCGCCAGCAGCCAGATACTAGCGGGGTCCTACAATGAGCAGTTCTTC. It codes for CASSQILAGSYNEQFF.

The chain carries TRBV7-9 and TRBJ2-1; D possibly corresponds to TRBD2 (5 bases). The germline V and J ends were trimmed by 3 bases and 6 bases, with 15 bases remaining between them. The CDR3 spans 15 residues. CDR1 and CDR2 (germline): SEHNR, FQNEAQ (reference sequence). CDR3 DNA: TGTGCCAGCAGCTTCCCCATAGGAGGCCTCAATGAGCAGTTCTTC. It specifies CASSFPIGGLNEQFF. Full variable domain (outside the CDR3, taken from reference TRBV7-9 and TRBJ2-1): DTGVSQNPRHKITKRGQNVTFRCDPISEHNRLYWYRQTLGQGPEFLTYFQNEAQLEKSRLLSDRFSAERPKGSFSTLEIQRTEQGDSAMYLCASSFPIGGLNEQFFGPGTRLTVL.

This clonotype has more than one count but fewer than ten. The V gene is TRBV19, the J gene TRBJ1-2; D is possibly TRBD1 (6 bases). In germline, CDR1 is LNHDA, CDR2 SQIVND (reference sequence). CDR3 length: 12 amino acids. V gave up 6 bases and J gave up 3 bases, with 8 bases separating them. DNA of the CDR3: TGTGCCAGTAGGCGGGGGCACTATGGCTACACCTTC. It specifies CASRRGHYGYTF. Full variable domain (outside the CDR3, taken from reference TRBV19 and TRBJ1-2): DGGITQSPKYLFRKEGQNVTLSCEQNLNHDAMYWYRQDPGQGLRLIYYSQIVNDFQKGDIAEGYSVSREKKESFPLTVTSAQKNPTAFYLCASRRGHYGYTFGSGTRLTVV.

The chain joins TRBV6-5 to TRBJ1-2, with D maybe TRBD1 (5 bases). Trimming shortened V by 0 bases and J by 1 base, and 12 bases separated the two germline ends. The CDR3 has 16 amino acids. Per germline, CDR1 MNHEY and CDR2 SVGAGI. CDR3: CASSYSSDTLNYGYTF. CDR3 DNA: TGTGCCAGCAGTTACTCATCGGACACACTTAACTATGGCTACACCTTC.

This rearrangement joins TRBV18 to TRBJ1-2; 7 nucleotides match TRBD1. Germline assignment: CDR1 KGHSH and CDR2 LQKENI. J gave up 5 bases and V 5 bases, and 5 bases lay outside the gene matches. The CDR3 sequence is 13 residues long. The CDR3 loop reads CASSRDSGYGYTF. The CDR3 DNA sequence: TGTGCCAGCTCAAGGGACAGCGGATATGGCTACACCTTC.

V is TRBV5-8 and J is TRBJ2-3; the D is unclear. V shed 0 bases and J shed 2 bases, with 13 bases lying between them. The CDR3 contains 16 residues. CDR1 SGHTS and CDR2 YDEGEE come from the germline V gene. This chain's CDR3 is CASSLASRPPTDTQYF. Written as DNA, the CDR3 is TGTGCCAGCAGCTTGGCCTCGCGGCCCCCCACAGATACGCAGTATTTT.

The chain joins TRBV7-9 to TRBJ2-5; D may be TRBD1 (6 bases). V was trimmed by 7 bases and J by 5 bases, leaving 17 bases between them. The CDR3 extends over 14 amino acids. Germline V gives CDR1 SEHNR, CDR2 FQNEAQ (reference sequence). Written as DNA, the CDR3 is TGTGCCAGCACCCCGACAGGTTACAGGGAGACCCAGTACTTC. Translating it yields CASTPTGYRETQYF.

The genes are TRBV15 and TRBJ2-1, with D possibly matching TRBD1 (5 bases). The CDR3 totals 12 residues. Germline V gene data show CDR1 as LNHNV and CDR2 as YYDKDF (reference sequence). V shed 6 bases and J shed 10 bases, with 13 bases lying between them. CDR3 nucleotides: TGTGCCACCAGGGAGAGCTACAGGGAGCAGTTCTTC. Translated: CATRESYREQFF.

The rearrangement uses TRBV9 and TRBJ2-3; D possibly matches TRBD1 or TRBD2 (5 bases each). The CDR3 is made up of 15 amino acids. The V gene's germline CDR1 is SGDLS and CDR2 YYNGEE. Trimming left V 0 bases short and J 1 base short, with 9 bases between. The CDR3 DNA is TGTGCCAGCAGCGTAGTAGAGGGGCGCACAGATACGCAGTATTTT. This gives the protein CASSVVEGRTDTQYF.

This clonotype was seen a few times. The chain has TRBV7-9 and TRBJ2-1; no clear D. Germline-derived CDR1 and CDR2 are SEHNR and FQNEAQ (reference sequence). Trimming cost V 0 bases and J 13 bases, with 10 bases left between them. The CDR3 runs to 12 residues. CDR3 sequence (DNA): TGTGCCAGCAGCTTAGCCGGCAGAGGACAGTTCTTC. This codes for CASSLAGRGQFF.

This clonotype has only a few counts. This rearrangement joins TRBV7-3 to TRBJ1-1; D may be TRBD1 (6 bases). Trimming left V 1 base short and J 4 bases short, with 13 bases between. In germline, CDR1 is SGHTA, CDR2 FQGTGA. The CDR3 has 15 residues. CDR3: CASSLMGGGGTEAFF. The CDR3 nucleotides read TGTGCCAGCAGCTTAATGGGAGGGGGTGGCACTGAAGCTTTCTTT.

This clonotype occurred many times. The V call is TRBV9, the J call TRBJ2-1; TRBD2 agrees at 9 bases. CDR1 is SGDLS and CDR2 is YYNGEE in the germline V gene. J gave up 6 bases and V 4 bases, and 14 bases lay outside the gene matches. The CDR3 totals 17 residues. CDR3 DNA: TGTGCCAGCAGCCCTTCCCGGCGGGGGGGCTTTGCCAATGAGCAGTTCTTC. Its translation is CASSPSRRGGFANEQFF.

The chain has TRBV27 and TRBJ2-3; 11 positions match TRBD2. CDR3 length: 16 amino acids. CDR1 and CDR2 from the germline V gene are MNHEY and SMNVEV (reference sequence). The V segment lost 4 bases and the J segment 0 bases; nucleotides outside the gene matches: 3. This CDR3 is CASSSIAGGSTDTQYF. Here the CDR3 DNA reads TGTGCCAGCAGTTCAATAGCGGGGGGGAGCACAGATACGCAGTATTTT.

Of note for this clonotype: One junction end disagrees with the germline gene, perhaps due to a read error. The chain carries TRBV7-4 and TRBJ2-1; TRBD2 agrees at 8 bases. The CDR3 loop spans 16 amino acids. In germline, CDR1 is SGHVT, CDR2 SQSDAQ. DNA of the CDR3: TGTGCCAGCAGCTTCCGGAAGCGGGGGCCGCACAATGGGCAGTTCTTC. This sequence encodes CASSFRKRGPHNGQFF.